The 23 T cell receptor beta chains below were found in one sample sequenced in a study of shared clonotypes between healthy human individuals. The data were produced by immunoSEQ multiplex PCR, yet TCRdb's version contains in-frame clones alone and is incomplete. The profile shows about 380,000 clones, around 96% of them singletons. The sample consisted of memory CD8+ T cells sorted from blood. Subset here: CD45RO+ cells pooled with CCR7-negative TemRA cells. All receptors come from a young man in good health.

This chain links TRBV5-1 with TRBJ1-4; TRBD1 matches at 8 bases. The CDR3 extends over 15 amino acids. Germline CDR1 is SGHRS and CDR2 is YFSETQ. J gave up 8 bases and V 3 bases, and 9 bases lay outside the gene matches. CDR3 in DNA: TGCGCCAGCAGCTCCAGGTCAGGGGGCGACGAAAAACTGTTTTTT. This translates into CASSSRSGGDEKLFF.

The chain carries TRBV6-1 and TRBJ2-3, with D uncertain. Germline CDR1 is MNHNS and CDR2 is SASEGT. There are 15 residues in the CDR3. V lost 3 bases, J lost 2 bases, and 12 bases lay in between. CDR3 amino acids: CASSDLRSSTDTQYF. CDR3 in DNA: TGTGCCAGCAGTGATTTACGGAGCTCCACAGATACGCAGTATTTT.

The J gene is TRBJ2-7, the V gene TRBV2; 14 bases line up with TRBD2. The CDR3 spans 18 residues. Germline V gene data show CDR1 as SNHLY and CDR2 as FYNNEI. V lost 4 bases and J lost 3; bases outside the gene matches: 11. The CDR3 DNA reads TGTGCCAGCAGTGGAGGGACTAGCGGGAGACCTTTTTTCTACGAGCAGTACTTC. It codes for CASSGGTSGRPFFYEQYF.

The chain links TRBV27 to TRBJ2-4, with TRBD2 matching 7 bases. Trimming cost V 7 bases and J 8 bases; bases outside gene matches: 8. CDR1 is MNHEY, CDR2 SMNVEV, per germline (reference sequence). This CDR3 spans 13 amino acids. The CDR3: CASTQRAGHIQYF. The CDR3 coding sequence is TGTGCCAGCACACAACGAGCGGGACACATTCAGTACTTC.

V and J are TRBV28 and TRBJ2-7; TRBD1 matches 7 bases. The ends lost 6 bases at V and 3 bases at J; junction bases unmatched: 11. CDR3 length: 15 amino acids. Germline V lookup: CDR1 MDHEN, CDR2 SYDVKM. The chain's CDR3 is CASSPYLGQVYEQYF. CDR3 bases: TGTGCCAGCAGCCCCTACCTCGGACAGGTCTACGAGCAGTACTTC.

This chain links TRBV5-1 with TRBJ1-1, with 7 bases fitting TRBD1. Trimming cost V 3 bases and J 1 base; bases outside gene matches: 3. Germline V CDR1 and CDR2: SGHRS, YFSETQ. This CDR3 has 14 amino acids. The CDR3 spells CASSYRDRNTEAFF. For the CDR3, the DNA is TGCGCCAGCAGCTACCGGGACAGGAACACTGAAGCTTTCTTT.

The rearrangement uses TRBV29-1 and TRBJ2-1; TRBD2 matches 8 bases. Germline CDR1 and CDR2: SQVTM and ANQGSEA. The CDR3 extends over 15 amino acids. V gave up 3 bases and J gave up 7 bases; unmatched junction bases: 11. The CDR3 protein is CSVDVAGRVGNEQFF. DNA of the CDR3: TGCAGCGTTGATGTAGCGGGGAGGGTTGGGAATGAGCAGTTCTTC.

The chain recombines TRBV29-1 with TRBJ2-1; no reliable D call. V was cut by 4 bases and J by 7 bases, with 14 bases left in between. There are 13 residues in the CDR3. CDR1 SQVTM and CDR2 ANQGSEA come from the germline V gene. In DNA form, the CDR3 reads TGCAGCGTTGTGCTTCTTCTCGGGAATGAGCAGTTCTTC. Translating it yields CSVVLLLGNEQFF.

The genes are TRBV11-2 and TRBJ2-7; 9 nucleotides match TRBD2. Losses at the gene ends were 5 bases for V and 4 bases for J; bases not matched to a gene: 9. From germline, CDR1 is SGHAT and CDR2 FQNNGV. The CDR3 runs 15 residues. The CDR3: CASSLGLAASYEQYF. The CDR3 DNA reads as TGTGCCAGCAGCCTGGGACTAGCTGCCTCGTACGAGCAGTACTTC.

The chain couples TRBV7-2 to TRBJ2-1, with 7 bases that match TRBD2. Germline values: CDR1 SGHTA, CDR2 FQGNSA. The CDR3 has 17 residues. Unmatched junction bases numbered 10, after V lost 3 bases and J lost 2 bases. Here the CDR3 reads CASSFYTAGVPYNEQFF. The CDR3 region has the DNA TGTGCCAGCAGCTTTTACACGGCGGGAGTCCCCTACAATGAGCAGTTCTTC. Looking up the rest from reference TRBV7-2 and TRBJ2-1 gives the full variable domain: GAGVSQSPSNKVTEKGKDVELRCDPISGHTALYWYRQSLGQGLEFLIYFQGNSAPDKSGLPSDRFSAERTGGSVSTLTIQRTQQEDSAVYLCASSFYTAGVPYNEQFFGPGTRLTVL.

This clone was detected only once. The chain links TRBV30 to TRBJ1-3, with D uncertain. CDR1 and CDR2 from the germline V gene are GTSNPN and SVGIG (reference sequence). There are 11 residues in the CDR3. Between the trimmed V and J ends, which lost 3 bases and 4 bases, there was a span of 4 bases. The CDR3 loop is CAWRPGNTIYF. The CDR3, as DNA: TGTGCCTGGAGGCCCGGAAACACCATATATTTT.

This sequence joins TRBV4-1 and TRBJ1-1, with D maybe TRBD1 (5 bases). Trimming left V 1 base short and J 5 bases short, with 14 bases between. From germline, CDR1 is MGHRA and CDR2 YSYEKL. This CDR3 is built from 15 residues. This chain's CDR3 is CASSQASSGTTEAFF. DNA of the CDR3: TGCGCCAGCAGCCAAGCTTCCTCAGGGACTACTGAAGCTTTCTTT.

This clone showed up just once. The DNA of the CDR3 is TGTGCCAGCAGCGCGTCCGGGACTTCCTACGAGCAGTACTTC. Protein sequence: CASSASGTSYEQYF. J is TRBJ2-7 and V is TRBV7-2, with a possible D match to TRBD2 (6 bases). Germline CDR1 SGHTA, CDR2 FQGNSA. V was shortened by 5 bases and J by 1 base, with 12 bases between the two germline ends. The CDR3 sequence is 14 residues long.

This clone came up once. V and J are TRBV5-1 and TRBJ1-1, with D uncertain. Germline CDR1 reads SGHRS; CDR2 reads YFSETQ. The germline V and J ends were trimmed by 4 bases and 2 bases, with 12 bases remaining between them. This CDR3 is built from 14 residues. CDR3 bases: TGCGCCAGCAGCCCCCAGGACCTAAACACTGAAGCTTTCTTT. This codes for CASSPQDLNTEAFF.

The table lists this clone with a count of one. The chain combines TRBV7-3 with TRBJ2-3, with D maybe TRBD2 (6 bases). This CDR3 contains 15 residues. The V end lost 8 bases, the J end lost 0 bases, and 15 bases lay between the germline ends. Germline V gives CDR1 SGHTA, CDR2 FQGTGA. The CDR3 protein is CASSDVGGSTDTQYF. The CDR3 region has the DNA TGTGCCAGCTCCGACGTGGGGGGAAGCACAGATACGCAGTATTTT. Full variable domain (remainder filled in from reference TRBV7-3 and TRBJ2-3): GAGVSQTPSNKVTEKGKYVELRCDPISGHTALYWYRQSLGQGPEFLIYFQGTGAADDSGLPNDRFFAVRPEGSVSTLKIQRTERGDSAVYLCASSDVGGSTDTQYFGPGTRLTVL.

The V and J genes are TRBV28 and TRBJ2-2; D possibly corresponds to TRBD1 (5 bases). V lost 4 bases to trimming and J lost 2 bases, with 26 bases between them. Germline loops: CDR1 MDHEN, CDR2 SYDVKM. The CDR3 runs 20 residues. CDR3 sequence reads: CASSSKILTVTSINTGELFF. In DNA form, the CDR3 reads TGTGCCAGCAGTTCTAAGATTTTGACAGTGACAAGCATAAACACCGGGGAGCTGTTTTTT.

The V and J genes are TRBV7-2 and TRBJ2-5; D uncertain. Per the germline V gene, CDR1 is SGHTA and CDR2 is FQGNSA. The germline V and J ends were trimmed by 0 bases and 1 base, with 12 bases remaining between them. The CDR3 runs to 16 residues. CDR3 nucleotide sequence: TGTGCCAGCAGCTTAGCGAGCGTGAGACTCCAAGAGACCCAGTACTTC. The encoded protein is CASSLASVRLQETQYF.

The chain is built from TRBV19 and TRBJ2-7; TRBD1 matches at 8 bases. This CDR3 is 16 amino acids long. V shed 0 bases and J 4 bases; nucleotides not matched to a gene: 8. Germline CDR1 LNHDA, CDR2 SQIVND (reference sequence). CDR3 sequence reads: CASSIDRGTGPYEQYF. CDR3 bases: TGTGCCAGTAGTATAGATCGCGGGACAGGTCCATACGAGCAGTACTTC. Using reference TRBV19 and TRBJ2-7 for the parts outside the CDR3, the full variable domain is DGGITQSPKYLFRKEGQNVTLSCEQNLNHDAMYWYRQDPGQGLRLIYYSQIVNDFQKGDIAEGYSVSREKKESFPLTVTSAQKNPTAFYLCASSIDRGTGPYEQYFGPGTRLTVT.

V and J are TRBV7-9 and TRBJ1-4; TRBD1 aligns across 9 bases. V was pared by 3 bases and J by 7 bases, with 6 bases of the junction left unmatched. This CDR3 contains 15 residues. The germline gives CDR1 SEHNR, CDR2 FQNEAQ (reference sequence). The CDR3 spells CASSFQGQGSEKLFF. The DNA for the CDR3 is TGTGCCAGCAGCTTTCAGGGACAGGGATCTGAAAAACTGTTTTTT. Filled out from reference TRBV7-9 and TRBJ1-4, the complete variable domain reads DTGVSQNPRHKITKRGQNVTFRCDPISEHNRLYWYRQTLGQGPEFLTYFQNEAQLEKSRLLSDRFSAERPKGSFSTLEIQRTEQGDSAMYLCASSFQGQGSEKLFFGSGTQLSVL.

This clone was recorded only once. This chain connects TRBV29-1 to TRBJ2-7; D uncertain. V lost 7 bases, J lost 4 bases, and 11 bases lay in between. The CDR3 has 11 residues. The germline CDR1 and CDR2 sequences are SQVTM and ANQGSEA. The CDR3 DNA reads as TGCAGCGCCTCGAAGGGATACGAGCAGTACTTC. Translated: CSASKGYEQYF.

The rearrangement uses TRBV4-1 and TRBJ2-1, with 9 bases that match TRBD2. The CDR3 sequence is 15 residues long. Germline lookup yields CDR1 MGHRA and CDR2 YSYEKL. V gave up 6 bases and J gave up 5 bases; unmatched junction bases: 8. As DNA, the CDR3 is TGCGCCAGCAGATCCATAGCGGGAGCCGACAATGAGCAGTTCTTC. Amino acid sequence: CASRSIAGADNEQFF.

Here the CDR3 reads CAWRQPQHF. The DNA for the CDR3 is TGTGCCTGGAGACAGCCCCAGCATTTT. V usage is TRBV30 and J usage is TRBJ1-5; no reliable D call. Germline V gives CDR1 GTSNPN, CDR2 SVGIG (reference sequence). V lost 3 bases and J 7 bases, leaving 1 base between the germline ends. The CDR3 is 9 residues long.

CDR3 in amino acids: CASSIRGRDYGYTF. The CDR3 DNA reads as TGTGCCAGTAGTATCAGGGGGCGAGACTATGGCTACACCTTC. The chain has TRBV19 and TRBJ1-2, with TRBD1 matching 8 bases. Germline CDR1 LNHDA, CDR2 SQIVND (reference sequence). J lost 3 bases, V lost 3 bases, and 3 bases had no gene match. There are 14 residues in the CDR3.